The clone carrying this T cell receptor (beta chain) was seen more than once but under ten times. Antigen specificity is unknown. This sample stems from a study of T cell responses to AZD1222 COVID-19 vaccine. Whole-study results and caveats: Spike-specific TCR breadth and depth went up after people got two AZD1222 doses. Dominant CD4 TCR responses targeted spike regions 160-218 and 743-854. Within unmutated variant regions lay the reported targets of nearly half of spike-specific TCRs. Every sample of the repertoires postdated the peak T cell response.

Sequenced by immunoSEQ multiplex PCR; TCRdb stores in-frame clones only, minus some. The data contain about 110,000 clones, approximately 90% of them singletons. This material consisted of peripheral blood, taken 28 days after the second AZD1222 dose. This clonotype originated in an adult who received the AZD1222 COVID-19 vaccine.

The DNA for the CDR3 is TGTGCCAGCAGCGTTAGACAGGGCCGAGAGACCCAGTACTTC. As protein: CASSVRQGRETQYF. The chain links TRBV9 to TRBJ2-5; TRBD1 agrees at 7 bases. Germline CDR1 reads SGDLS; CDR2 reads YYNGEE. This CDR3 spans 14 amino acids. J lost 4 bases, V lost 2 bases, and 5 bases had no gene match.